This T cell receptor (beta chain) was profiled in a study of blood T cell repertoires in COVID-19. Study summary: T cells, B-cell-depleted T cells, or PBMCs supplied cDNA or gDNA.

TCRdb keeps only in-frame clones here, not all; method: immunoSEQ multiplex PCR. The sample shows roughly 100,000 clones, more than 75% of them seen only once. Germline assignment: CDR1 MNHEY and CDR2 SMNVEV (reference sequence). CDR3 length equals 18 residues. Losses at the gene ends were 0 bases for V and 0 bases for J; bases not matched to a gene: 11. Sequenced material: peripheral blood. The receptor was isolated from an elderly woman with active COVID-19. The V call is TRBV27, the J call TRBJ2-7; TRBD2 aligns across 7 bases. In DNA, the CDR3 is TGTGCCAGCAGTTTATCTAAGTCCGGCGGGAGCTTCTCCTACGAGCAGTACTTC. Protein: CASSLSKSGGSFSYEQYF.